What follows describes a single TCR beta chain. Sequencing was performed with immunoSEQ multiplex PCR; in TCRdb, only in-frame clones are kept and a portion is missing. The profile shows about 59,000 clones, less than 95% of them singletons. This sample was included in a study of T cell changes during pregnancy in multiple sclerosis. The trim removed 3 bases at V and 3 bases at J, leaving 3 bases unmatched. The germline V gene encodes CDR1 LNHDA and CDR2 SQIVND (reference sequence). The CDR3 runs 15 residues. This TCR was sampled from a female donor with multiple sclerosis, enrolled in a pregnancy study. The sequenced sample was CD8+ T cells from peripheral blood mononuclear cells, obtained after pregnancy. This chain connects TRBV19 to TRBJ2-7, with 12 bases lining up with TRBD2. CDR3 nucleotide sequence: TGTGCCAGTAGTATGGGGACTAGCGGGTTCTACGAGCAGTACTTC. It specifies CASSMGTSGFYEQYF.